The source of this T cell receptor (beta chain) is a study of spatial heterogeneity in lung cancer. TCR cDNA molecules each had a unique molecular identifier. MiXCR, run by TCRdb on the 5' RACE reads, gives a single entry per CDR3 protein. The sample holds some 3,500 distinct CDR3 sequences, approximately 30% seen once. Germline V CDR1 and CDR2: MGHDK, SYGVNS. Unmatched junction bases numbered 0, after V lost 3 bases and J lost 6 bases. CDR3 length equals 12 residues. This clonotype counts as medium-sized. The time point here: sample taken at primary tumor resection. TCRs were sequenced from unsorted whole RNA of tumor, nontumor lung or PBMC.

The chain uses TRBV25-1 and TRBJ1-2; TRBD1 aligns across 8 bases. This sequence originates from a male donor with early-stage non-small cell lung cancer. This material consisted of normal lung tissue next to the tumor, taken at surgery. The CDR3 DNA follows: TGTGCCAGCAGTGAGACAGGGGATGGCTACACCTTC. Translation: CASSETGDGYTF.